This T cell receptor beta chain was documented in a study of blood T cell repertoires in COVID-19. About the study: Sites across the United States, Italy and Spain contributed samples from acute and convalescent COVID-19.

This table comes from immunoSEQ multiplex PCR, and its TCRdb copy is limited to in-frame clones, with some not included. The sample contains about 160,000 clones, about three quarters of which appear only once. Germline CDR1 reads MNHEY; CDR2 reads SVGAGI. This CDR3 is built from 15 residues. V trimming: 2 bases; J trimming: 6 bases; junction bases outside the gene matches: 6. Sequenced material: peripheral blood. The receptor was derived from a man aged 55 to 70 with acute or convalescent COVID-19. The chain has TRBV6-5 and TRBJ2-3; 9 bases match TRBD1. The CDR3 bases are TGTGCCAGCAGTTACCAAGGGACAGGGTGGGATACGCAGTATTTT. Amino acids: CASSYQGTGWDTQYF.